Listed below are T cell receptor beta chains from one sample, sequenced in a study of glioma-infiltrating T cells after dendritic cell vaccination. Method: immunoSEQ multiplex PCR; TCRdb's copy keeps in-frame clones and lacks some. The sample holds about 90,000 clones, about 85% seen once. The sample here was blood, taken before dendritic cell vaccination. These TCRs come from a human donor with glioblastoma. The CDR3 runs from the conserved cysteine through the conserved F or W. A D gene is named only where the DNA matches it firmly. Size is stated for part of the rows, as once, few or many counts, or as a class when the clone is expanded.

j_call: TRBJ1-2; d_call: TRBD1; v_call: TRBV5-1; clone_size: .; cdr3_nt: TGCGCCAGCAGGCTGGGACAGCTCAACCGCTATGGCTACACCTTC; cdr3_aa: CASRLGQLNRYGYTF
j_call: TRBJ1-2; d_call: .; v_call: TRBV9; clone_size: once; cdr3_nt: TGTGCCAGCAGCGTATCGGGGAAACATGGCTACACCTTC; cdr3_aa: CASSVSGKHGYTF
j_call: TRBJ1-2; d_call: TRBD1; v_call: TRBV27; clone_size: .; cdr3_nt: TGTGCCAGCAGTAGACAGGGGGCCAACTATGGCTACACCTTC; cdr3_aa: CASSRQGANYGYTF
j_call: TRBJ2-1; d_call: TRBD2; v_call: TRBV7-3; clone_size: once; cdr3_nt: TGTGCCAGCAGCTTAGGGAGGACTAGCGGGAGGGCTGGCAATGAGCAGTTCTTC; cdr3_aa: CASSLGRTSGRAGNEQFF
j_call: TRBJ1-2; d_call: TRBD1; v_call: TRBV29-1; clone_size: .; cdr3_nt: TGCAGCGTTGAATCCAGGACAGGGAGCTATGGCTACACCTTC; cdr3_aa: CSVESRTGSYGYTF
j_call: TRBJ2-7; d_call: .; v_call: TRBV6-5; clone_size: .; cdr3_nt: TGTGCCAGCAGAAGGGACAACCAGGGAGAGCAGTACTTC; cdr3_aa: CASRRDNQGEQYF
j_call: TRBJ1-2; d_call: .; v_call: TRBV4-2; clone_size: .; cdr3_nt: TGTGCCAGCAGCCAAGGTGGCCAGGGTACGAGCGGCTACACCTTC; cdr3_aa: CASSQGGQGTSGYTF
j_call: TRBJ1-5; d_call: .; v_call: TRBV6-5; clone_size: .; cdr3_nt: TGTGCCAGCAGTCCTTGGGAGGGTGGACAGCCCCAGCATTTT; cdr3_aa: CASSPWEGGQPQHF
j_call: TRBJ2-1; d_call: .; v_call: TRBV6-5; clone_size: .; cdr3_nt: TGTGCCAGCAGTAAACAATTGGAGGGTGAGCAGTTCTTC; cdr3_aa: CASSKQLEGEQFF
j_call: TRBJ2-3; d_call: TRBD2; v_call: TRBV5-1; clone_size: .; cdr3_nt: TGCGCCAGCAGCCAGACTAGCGGGGCGACAGATACGCAGTATTTT; cdr3_aa: CASSQTSGATDTQYF
j_call: TRBJ2-7; d_call: TRBD2; v_call: TRBV27; clone_size: .; cdr3_nt: TGTGCCAGTCGACTAGCGGGATCCTACGAGCAGTACTTC; cdr3_aa: CASRLAGSYEQYF
j_call: TRBJ2-4; d_call: .; v_call: TRBV5-4; clone_size: .; cdr3_nt: TGTGCCAGCAGCTTGGGGGGAGAAGAAAACATTCAGTACTTC; cdr3_aa: CASSLGGEENIQYF
j_call: TRBJ2-7; d_call: .; v_call: TRBV5-1; clone_size: once; cdr3_nt: TGCGCCAGCAGCTTGGCCCAGCGTAATACCTACGAGCAGTACTTC; cdr3_aa: CASSLAQRNTYEQYF
j_call: TRBJ2-1; d_call: .; v_call: TRBV5-1; clone_size: .; cdr3_nt: TGCGCCAGCAGCCCCCTTGGTAGGGGCAATGAGCAGTTCTTC; cdr3_aa: CASSPLGRGNEQFF
j_call: TRBJ1-4; d_call: .; v_call: TRBV15; clone_size: .; cdr3_nt: TGTGCCACCAGCAGAGATCGCGGAAGGACTAATGAAAAACTGTTTTTT; cdr3_aa: CATSRDRGRTNEKLFF
j_call: TRBJ2-7; d_call: TRBD1; v_call: TRBV18; clone_size: .; cdr3_nt: TGTGCCAGCTCACAGGACAGGGGTTTCTACGAGCAGTACTTC; cdr3_aa: CASSQDRGFYEQYF
j_call: TRBJ1-1; d_call: TRBD1; v_call: TRBV10-2; clone_size: .; cdr3_nt: TGCGCCAGCAACCCGAGGACAGGTACTGAAGCTTTCTTT; cdr3_aa: CASNPRTGTEAFF
j_call: TRBJ1-2; d_call: TRBD1; v_call: TRBV28; clone_size: once; cdr3_nt: TGTGCCAGCCGCCGGACAGGGACTCAATATGGCTACACCTTC; cdr3_aa: CASRRTGTQYGYTF
j_call: TRBJ2-4; d_call: .; v_call: TRBV6-1; clone_size: .; cdr3_nt: TGTGCCAGCAGTCGTCTAGCCAAAAACATTCAGTACTTC; cdr3_aa: CASSRLAKNIQYF
j_call: TRBJ2-7; d_call: TRBD1; v_call: TRBV4-1; clone_size: .; cdr3_nt: TGCGCCAGCAGCCATGGACAGGGTATCAACGAGCAGTACTTC; cdr3_aa: CASSHGQGINEQYF
j_call: TRBJ2-3; d_call: TRBD2; v_call: TRBV9; clone_size: .; cdr3_nt: TGTGCCAGCAGCGTAGGGCTAGCGGGCACAGATACGCAGTATTTT; cdr3_aa: CASSVGLAGTDTQYF
j_call: TRBJ1-2; d_call: .; v_call: TRBV4-1; clone_size: .; cdr3_nt: TGCGCCAGCAGCCGAGGCGGGGGAGGCTATGGCTACACCTTC; cdr3_aa: CASSRGGGGYGYTF
j_call: TRBJ1-1; d_call: .; v_call: TRBV6-1; clone_size: .; cdr3_nt: TGTGCCAGCATTGGGGGCATGAACACTGAAGCTTTCTTT; cdr3_aa: CASIGGMNTEAFF
j_call: TRBJ1-1; d_call: TRBD1; v_call: TRBV19; clone_size: .; cdr3_nt: TGTGCCAGTAGTATAGATGGGACAGGAGGCACTGAAGCTTTCTTT; cdr3_aa: CASSIDGTGGTEAFF
j_call: TRBJ2-3; d_call: .; v_call: TRBV6-5; clone_size: .; cdr3_nt: TGTGCCAGCAGTCGCCGGGGAGAGGCAGATACGCAGTATTTT; cdr3_aa: CASSRRGEADTQYF
j_call: TRBJ1-1; d_call: .; v_call: TRBV6-1; clone_size: .; cdr3_nt: TGTGCCAGCAGTGTTTCTTTGTCCAGGAACACTGAAGCTTTCTTT; cdr3_aa: CASSVSLSRNTEAFF
j_call: TRBJ2-7; d_call: TRBD2; v_call: TRBV4-2; clone_size: .; cdr3_nt: TGTGCCAGCAGCCAAGGACTAGCGGATACCTACGAGCAGTACTTC; cdr3_aa: CASSQGLADTYEQYF
j_call: TRBJ2-7; d_call: .; v_call: TRBV6-6; clone_size: .; cdr3_nt: TGTGCCAGCAGGCGCCTCAGGGGGAGGATCTACGAGCAGTACTTC; cdr3_aa: CASRRLRGRIYEQYF
j_call: TRBJ2-2; d_call: TRBD1; v_call: TRBV4-1; clone_size: once; cdr3_nt: TGCGCCAGCAGCCAGGGACAGGGGGCAGGCACCGGGGAGCTGTTTTTT; cdr3_aa: CASSQGQGAGTGELFF
j_call: TRBJ2-1; d_call: .; v_call: TRBV27; clone_size: .; cdr3_nt: TGTGCCAGCATCCAATCCCCGGACTACCTGTCCTACAATGAGCAGTTCTTC; cdr3_aa: CASIQSPDYLSYNEQFF